The 21 T cell receptor beta chains in this list originate from one sample, sequenced in a study of T cell responses to AZD1222 COVID-19 vaccine (dated by TCRdb to the early 2020s). The library was generated by the immunoSEQ multiplex PCR assay. TCRdb holds this immuneACCESS table with in-frame rearrangements only. Some clones are missing; in checked studies, unresolved V genes explain under half, and the rest has no known cause. This sample is represented by 90,000 to 150,000 clones; approximately 84% of them were singletons. The ten largest make up approximately 7.5% of the sample. The meaning of the sample's time point label: baseline before first vaccination. Sequenced here: peripheral blood, sampled on day 0 of AZD1222 vaccination. Receptors originate from an adult in good health.

The gene calls are TRBV6-5 and TRBJ2-7; 7 bases are a match to TRBD2. The CDR3 has 15 amino acids. Losses at the gene ends were 2 bases for V and 3 bases for J; bases not matched to a gene: 7. CDR1 is MNHEY, CDR2 SVGAGI, per germline. The CDR3 nucleotides read TGTGCCAGCAGTTACGGACTAGTCCCGATCTACGAGCAGTACTTC. Its protein is CASSYGLVPIYEQYF.

The rearrangement links TRBV4-3 to TRBJ2-7; the match to TRBD1 covers 8 bases. CDR3 length: 15 residues. V shed 1 base, J shed 2 bases, and the junction held 4 bases outside the gene matches. Germline V gene sequence: CDR1 LGHNA, CDR2 YSLEER. CDR3 sequence: CASSQAQGVTYEQYF. In DNA form, the CDR3 reads TGCGCCAGCAGCCAAGCACAGGGGGTTACCTACGAGCAGTACTTC.

The chain links TRBV4-1 to TRBJ2-1; 14 nucleotides match TRBD2. Per germline, CDR1 MGHRA and CDR2 YSYEKL. The CDR3 extends over 18 amino acids. Trimming removed 4 bases from V and 9 bases from J; junction bases left unmatched: 14. Here the CDR3 reads CASSPWTSGGPTRGEQFF. In DNA form, the CDR3 reads TGCGCCAGCAGCCCTTGGACTAGCGGGGGGCCCACCCGTGGTGAGCAGTTCTTC.

The J gene is TRBJ2-7, the V gene TRBV28; D remains ambiguous. Germline values: CDR1 MDHEN, CDR2 SYDVKM. The CDR3 consists of 10 residues. V shed 5 bases and J shed 3 bases, with 2 bases lying between them. CDR3 in amino acids: CASSDYEQYF. The CDR3 bases are TGTGCCAGCAGTGACTACGAGCAGTACTTC.

The chain carries TRBV7-3 and TRBJ2-1, with TRBD2 matching over 9 bases. CDR3 size: 13 residues. The germline CDR1 and CDR2 sequences are SGHTA and FQGTGA. The V segment lost 3 bases and the J segment 7 bases; nucleotides outside the gene matches: 1. CDR3 sequence reads: CASSFLAGNEQFF. The CDR3, as DNA: TGTGCCAGCAGCTTCCTAGCGGGAAATGAGCAGTTCTTC.

This clone was detected only a few times. The CDR3 DNA follows: TGTGCCAGCAGTTCCTACAGGGGCTTGGCTGAAGCTTTCTTT. Protein sequence: CASSSYRGLAEAFF. V and J are TRBV28 and TRBJ1-1; 7 bases fit TRBD1. V lost 4 bases to trimming and J lost 6 bases; unmatched junction nucleotides: 8. Germline assignment: CDR1 MDHEN and CDR2 SYDVKM. The CDR3 sequence is 14 residues long.

This rearrangement joins TRBV2 to TRBJ1-4, with D possibly matching TRBD1 (6 bases). This CDR3 contains 14 residues. Germline-derived CDR1 and CDR2 are SNHLY and FYNNEI. V gave up 10 bases and J gave up 6 bases, with 18 bases separating them. Written as DNA, the CDR3 is TGTGCCACGGAGTCCAGGGGTAAATATGAAAAACTGTTTTTT. Protein: CATESRGKYEKLFF.

The V call is TRBV6-1, the J call TRBJ2-5, with D perhaps being TRBD1 or TRBD2 (5 bases each). Germline-derived CDR1 and CDR2 are MNHNS and SASEGT. This CDR3 is built from 14 residues. V lost 0 bases and J 9 bases, leaving 14 bases between the germline ends. CDR3: CASSEAAGAGAQYF. The CDR3 DNA reads as TGTGCCAGCAGTGAAGCTGCCGGGGCCGGGGCCCAGTACTTC.

This clone was seen a single time. The J gene is TRBJ1-4, the V gene TRBV28, with 7 positions matching TRBD1. The CDR3 sequence is 17 residues long. CDR1 and CDR2 from the germline V gene are MDHEN and SYDVKM. After removal of 4 bases from V and 0 bases from J, the junction contained 8 bases not matched to a gene. DNA of the CDR3: TGTGCCAGCAGTTCCCCCCGGACAGGTGCAACTAATGAAAAACTGTTTTTT. This sequence encodes CASSSPRTGATNEKLFF.

The gene calls are TRBV7-2 and TRBJ2-7; D may be TRBD2 (6 bases). Germline V CDR1 and CDR2: SGHTA, FQGNSA. Trimming took off 4 bases at V and 4 bases at J, with 14 bases between the two ends. The CDR3 is made up of 14 amino acids. The CDR3 spells CASSSGWGVYEQYF. The CDR3 coding sequence is TGTGCCAGCAGCTCTGGGTGGGGGGTGTACGAGCAGTACTTC. Drawing the rest from reference TRBV7-2 and TRBJ2-7, the complete variable domain is GAGVSQSPSNKVTEKGKDVELRCDPISGHTALYWYRQSLGQGLEFLIYFQGNSAPDKSGLPSDRFSAERTGGSVSTLTIQRTQQEDSAVYLCASSSGWGVYEQYFGPGTRLTVT.

The rearrangement uses TRBV5-1 and TRBJ1-6; 7 bases map to TRBD1. The CDR3 has 14 residues. Germline V lookup: CDR1 SGHRS, CDR2 YFSETQ. V shed 2 bases, J shed 7 bases, and the junction held 3 bases outside the gene matches. Here the CDR3 DNA reads TGCGCCAGCAGCTTCGGGACAGCGAATTCACCCCTCCACTTT. Protein sequence: CASSFGTANSPLHF.

J is TRBJ2-2 and V is TRBV2; possibly TRBD1 or TRBD2 for D (7 bases each). The CDR3 consists of 15 residues. The germline CDR1 and CDR2 sequences are SNHLY and FYNNEI. Between the trimmed V and J ends, which lost 7 bases and 5 bases, there was a span of 17 bases. The CDR3 bases are TGTGCCAGCAACCCCGGGGAGGGGGCGACCGGGGAGCTGTTTTTT. It is translated as CASNPGEGATGELFF.

This chain links TRBV19 with TRBJ1-1; D remains unclear. CDR1 and CDR2 (germline): LNHDA, SQIVND (reference sequence). The CDR3 extends over 13 amino acids. V was shortened by 8 bases and J by 4 bases, with 14 bases between the two germline ends. As DNA, the CDR3 is TGTGCCAGTGTACCGTGGGGTCGCACTGAAGCTTTCTTT. It yields the protein CASVPWGRTEAFF.

The chain joins TRBV12-5 to TRBJ2-5; D is unclear. Germline lookup yields CDR1 LGHNT and CDR2 FRNRAP. This CDR3 comprises 14 residues. Trimming removed 7 bases from V and 4 bases from J, with 16 bases in between. CDR3 region: CASAARGSSETQYF. The DNA for the CDR3 is TGTGCTAGTGCAGCACGAGGATCCTCAGAGACCCAGTACTTC.

The rearrangement links TRBV6-5 to TRBJ1-1; D perhaps matches TRBD1 (5 bases). CDR1 and CDR2 (germline): MNHEY, SVGAGI. The CDR3 spans 15 residues. V lost 1 base to trimming and J lost 3 bases, with 12 bases between them. In DNA, the CDR3 is TGTGCCAGCAGTTACTTTGGGGGAGGGGACACTGAAGCTTTCTTT. As protein: CASSYFGGGDTEAFF.

The chain combines TRBV28 with TRBJ2-7; D gene ambiguous. Germline assignment: CDR1 MDHEN and CDR2 SYDVKM. V was cut by 4 bases and J by 0 bases, with 10 bases left in between. CDR3 size: 14 residues. The CDR3 bases are TGTGCCAGCAGTTCCCATTCCAGCTCCTACGAGCAGTACTTC. Residues: CASSSHSSSYEQYF.

This clone showed up just once. The rearrangement joins TRBV7-6 to TRBJ1-4; D uncertain. Germline V gene data show CDR1 as SGHVS and CDR2 as FNYEAQ. The CDR3 covers 14 residues. Trimming took 5 bases from V and 0 from J, leaving 7 bases between them. The CDR3, as DNA: TGTGCCAGCAGCCGGACTGCAACTAATGAAAAACTGTTTTTT. Its protein product is CASSRTATNEKLFF.

The V and J genes are TRBV7-9 and TRBJ2-3; D may be TRBD2 (6 bases). The CDR3 spans 14 residues. Trimming cost V 7 bases and J 4 bases, with 15 bases left between them. Germline CDR1 reads SEHNR; CDR2 reads FQNEAQ (reference sequence). CDR3 loop: CASTGWRGADTQYF. In DNA, the CDR3 is TGTGCCAGCACGGGTTGGAGGGGCGCAGATACGCAGTATTTT. The complete variable domain, with remaining parts taken from reference TRBV7-9 and TRBJ2-3, reads DTGVSQNPRHKITKRGQNVTFRCDPISEHNRLYWYRQTLGQGPEFLTYFQNEAQLEKSRLLSDRFSAERPKGSFSTLEIQRTEQGDSAMYLCASTGWRGADTQYFGPGTRLTVL.

The chain recombines TRBV4-1 with TRBJ2-3, with 9 bases fitting TRBD2. This CDR3 comprises 16 residues. CDR1 and CDR2 from the germline V gene are MGHRA and YSYEKL. The V segment lost 8 bases and the J segment 1 base; nucleotides outside the gene matches: 10. CDR3 nucleotides: TGCGCCAGCCGAGAGGGCGGGGGGGCCGGCACAGATACGCAGTATTTT. It yields the protein CASREGGGAGTDTQYF.

This clone has a count of ten or more. The chain combines TRBV5-4 with TRBJ1-3; D is possibly TRBD1 (5 bases). Germline assignment: CDR1 SGHNT and CDR2 YYREEE (reference sequence). V gave up 4 bases and J gave up 3 bases, with 14 bases separating them. This CDR3 region has 15 residues. The CDR3 region has the DNA TGTGCCAGCAGCCGGGGCACAGATGGTGGAAACACCATATATTTT. Translation gives CASSRGTDGGNTIYF.

The rearrangement links TRBV7-2 to TRBJ2-3; TRBD2 matches 10 bases. CDR1 and CDR2 (germline): SGHTA, FQGNSA. This CDR3 is 16 amino acids long. The J segment lost 4 bases and the V segment lost 2 bases, leaving 6 bases of the junction unmatched. The CDR3 is CASSLWGSGRSDTQYF. Here the CDR3 DNA reads TGTGCCAGCAGCTTATGGGGTAGCGGGAGGTCAGATACGCAGTATTTT.